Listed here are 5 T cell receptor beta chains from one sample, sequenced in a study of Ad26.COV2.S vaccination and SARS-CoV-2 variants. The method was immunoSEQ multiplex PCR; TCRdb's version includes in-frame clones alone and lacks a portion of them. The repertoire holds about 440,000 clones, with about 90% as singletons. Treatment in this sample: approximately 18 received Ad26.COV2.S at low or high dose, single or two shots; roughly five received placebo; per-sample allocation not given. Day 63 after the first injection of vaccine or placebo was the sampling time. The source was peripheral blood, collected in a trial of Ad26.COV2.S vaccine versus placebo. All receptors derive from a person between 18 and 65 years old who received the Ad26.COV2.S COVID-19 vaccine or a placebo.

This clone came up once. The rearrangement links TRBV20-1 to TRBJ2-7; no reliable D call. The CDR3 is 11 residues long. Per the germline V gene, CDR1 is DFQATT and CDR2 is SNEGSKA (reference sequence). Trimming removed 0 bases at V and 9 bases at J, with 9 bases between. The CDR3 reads CSARDRTRQYF. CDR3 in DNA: TGCAGTGCTAGAGACCGTACGAGGCAGTACTTC.

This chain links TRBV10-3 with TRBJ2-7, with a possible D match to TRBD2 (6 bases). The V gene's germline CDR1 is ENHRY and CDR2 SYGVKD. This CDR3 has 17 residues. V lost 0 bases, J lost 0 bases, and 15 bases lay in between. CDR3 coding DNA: TGTGCCATCAGTGAGTCGAACATAGCGGAAAGCTCCTACGAGCAGTACTTC. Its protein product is CAISESNIAESSYEQYF.

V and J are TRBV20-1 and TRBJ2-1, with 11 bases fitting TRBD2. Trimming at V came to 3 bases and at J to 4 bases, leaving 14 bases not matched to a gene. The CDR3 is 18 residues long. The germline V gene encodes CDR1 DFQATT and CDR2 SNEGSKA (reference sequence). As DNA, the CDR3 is TGCAGTGCTAGTCTACTAGCGGGAGATGATTGGGCTTACAATGAGCAGTTCTTC. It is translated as CSASLLAGDDWAYNEQFF.

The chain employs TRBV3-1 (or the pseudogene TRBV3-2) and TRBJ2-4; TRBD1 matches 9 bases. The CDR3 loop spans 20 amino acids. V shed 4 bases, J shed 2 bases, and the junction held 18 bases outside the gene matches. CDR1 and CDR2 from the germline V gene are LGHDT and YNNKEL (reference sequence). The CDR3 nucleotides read TGTGCCAGCAGCCGAGTGATTAGACAGGGGGTTCTTCTAACCAAAAACATTCAGTACTTC. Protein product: CASSRVIRQGVLLTKNIQYF.

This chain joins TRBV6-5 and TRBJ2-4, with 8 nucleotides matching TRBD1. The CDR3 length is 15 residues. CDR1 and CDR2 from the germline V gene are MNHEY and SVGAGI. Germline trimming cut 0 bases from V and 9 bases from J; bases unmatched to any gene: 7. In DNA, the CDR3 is TGTGCCAGCAGTTACTCGAAGACAGGGGTGGGCATTCAGTACTTC. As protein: CASSYSKTGVGIQYF.